The TCR beta chain described here comes from a study of control samples from healthy donors and cancer patients. Method: immunoSEQ multiplex PCR; TCRdb's copy keeps in-frame clones and lacks some. This sample has about 160,000 clones, with just over 95% found just once. Sequenced: blood. This receptor was taken from a woman aged 25 to 39 in good health.

CDR3 sequence: CASSGDGILAPFF. The DNA of the CDR3 is TGTGCCAGTAGTGGGGACGGGATCCTCGCCCCGTTCTTC. The chain couples TRBV19 to TRBJ2-1; D possibly matches TRBD1 or TRBD2 (5 bases each). This CDR3 has 13 amino acids. The germline V and J ends were trimmed by 5 bases and 15 bases, with 20 bases remaining between them. Germline V gene sequence: CDR1 LNHDA, CDR2 SQIVND (reference sequence).